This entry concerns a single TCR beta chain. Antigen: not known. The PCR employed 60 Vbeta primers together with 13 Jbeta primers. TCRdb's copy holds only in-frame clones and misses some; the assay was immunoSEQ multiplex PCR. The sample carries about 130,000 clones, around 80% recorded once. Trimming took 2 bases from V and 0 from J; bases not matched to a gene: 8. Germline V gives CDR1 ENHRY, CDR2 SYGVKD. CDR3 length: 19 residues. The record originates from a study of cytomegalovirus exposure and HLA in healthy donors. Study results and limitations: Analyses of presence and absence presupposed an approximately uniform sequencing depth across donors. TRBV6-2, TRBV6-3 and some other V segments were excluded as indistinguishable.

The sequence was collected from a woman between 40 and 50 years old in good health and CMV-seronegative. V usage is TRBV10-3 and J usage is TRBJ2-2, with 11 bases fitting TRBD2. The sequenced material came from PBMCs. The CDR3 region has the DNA TGTGCCATCAGTGAGGCCGGGACTAGCGGTGTCGCGAACACCGGGGAGCTGTTTTTT. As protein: CAISEAGTSGVANTGELFF.